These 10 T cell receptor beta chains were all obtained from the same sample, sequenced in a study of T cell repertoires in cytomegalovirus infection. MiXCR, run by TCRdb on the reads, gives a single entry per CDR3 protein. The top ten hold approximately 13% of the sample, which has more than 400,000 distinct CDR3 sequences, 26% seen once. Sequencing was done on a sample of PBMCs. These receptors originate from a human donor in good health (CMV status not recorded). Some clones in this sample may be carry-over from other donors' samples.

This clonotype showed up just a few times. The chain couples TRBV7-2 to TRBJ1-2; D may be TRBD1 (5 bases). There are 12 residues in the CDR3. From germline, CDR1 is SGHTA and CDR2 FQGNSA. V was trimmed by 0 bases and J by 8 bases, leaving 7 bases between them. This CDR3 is CASSLAGRGYTF. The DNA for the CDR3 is TGTGCCAGCAGCTTAGCGGGACGCGGCTACACCTTC.

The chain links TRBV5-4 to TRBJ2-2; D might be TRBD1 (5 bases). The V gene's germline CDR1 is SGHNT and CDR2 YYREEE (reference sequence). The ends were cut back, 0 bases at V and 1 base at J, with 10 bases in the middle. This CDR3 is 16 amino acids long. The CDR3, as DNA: TGTGCCAGCAGCTTGGTCACAGGCCTGAACACCGGGGAGCTGTTTTTT. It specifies CASSLVTGLNTGELFF.

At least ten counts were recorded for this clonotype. The CDR3 region is CASSLVGLSYEQYF. In DNA form, the CDR3 reads TGTGCCAGCAGCTTAGTGGGACTCTCCTACGAGCAGTACTTC. The gene calls are TRBV7-8 and TRBJ2-7, with a weak D call TRBD2 (6 bases). Germline V gene data show CDR1 as SGHVS and CDR2 as FQNEAQ. V was trimmed by 1 base and J by 0 bases, leaving 7 bases between them. The CDR3 is 14 residues long.

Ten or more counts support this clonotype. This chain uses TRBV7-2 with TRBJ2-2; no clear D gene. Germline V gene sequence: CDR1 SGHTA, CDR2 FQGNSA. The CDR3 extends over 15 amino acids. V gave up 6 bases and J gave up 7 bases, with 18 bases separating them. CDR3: CASSPRSLGNGELFF. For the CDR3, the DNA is TGTGCCAGCAGTCCCCGGTCCCTTGGCAACGGGGAGCTGTTTTTT.

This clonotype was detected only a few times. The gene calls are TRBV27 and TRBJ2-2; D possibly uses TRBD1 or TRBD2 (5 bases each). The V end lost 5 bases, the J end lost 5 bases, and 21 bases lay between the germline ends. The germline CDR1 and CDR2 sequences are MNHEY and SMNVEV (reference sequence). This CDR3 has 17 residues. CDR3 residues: CASSPATARGATGELFF. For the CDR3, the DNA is TGTGCCAGCAGTCCCGCGACAGCCCGAGGGGCAACCGGGGAGCTGTTTTTT.

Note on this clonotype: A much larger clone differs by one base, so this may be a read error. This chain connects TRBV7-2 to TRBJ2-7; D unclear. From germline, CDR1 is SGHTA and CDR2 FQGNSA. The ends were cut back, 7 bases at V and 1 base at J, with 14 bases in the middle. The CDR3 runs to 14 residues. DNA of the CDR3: TGTGCCAGCACCCCCCCCTTCGCGTCCTACGAGCAGTACTTC. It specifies CASTPPFASYEQYF.

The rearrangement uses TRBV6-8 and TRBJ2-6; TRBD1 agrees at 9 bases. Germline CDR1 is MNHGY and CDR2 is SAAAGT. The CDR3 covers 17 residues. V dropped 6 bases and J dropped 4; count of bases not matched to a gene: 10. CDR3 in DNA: TGTGCCAGCAGCCCCCCTCGGACAGGGGCGGGGGCCAACGTCCTGACTTTC. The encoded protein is CASSPPRTGAGANVLTF.

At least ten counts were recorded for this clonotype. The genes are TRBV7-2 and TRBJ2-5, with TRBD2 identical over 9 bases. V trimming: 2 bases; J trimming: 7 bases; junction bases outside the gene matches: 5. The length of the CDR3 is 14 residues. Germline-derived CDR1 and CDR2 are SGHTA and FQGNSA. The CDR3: CASSLIAGEGTQYF. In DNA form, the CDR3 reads TGTGCCAGCAGCTTAATAGCGGGAGAAGGGACCCAGTACTTC.

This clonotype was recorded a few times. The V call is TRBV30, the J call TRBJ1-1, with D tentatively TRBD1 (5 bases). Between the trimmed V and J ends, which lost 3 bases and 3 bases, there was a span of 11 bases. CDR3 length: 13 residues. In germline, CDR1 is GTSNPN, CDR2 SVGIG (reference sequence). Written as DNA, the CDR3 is TGTGCCTGGAGCGCCGACAGAGACACTGAAGCTTTCTTT. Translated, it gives CAWSADRDTEAFF.

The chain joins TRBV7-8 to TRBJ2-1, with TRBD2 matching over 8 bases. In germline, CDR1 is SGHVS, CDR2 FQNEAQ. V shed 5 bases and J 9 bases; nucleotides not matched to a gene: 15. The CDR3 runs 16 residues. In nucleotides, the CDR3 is TGTGCCAGCAGCGTTTCGGGGACTAGGCTTACGGTTGAGCAGTTCTTC. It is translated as CASSVSGTRLTVEQFF.